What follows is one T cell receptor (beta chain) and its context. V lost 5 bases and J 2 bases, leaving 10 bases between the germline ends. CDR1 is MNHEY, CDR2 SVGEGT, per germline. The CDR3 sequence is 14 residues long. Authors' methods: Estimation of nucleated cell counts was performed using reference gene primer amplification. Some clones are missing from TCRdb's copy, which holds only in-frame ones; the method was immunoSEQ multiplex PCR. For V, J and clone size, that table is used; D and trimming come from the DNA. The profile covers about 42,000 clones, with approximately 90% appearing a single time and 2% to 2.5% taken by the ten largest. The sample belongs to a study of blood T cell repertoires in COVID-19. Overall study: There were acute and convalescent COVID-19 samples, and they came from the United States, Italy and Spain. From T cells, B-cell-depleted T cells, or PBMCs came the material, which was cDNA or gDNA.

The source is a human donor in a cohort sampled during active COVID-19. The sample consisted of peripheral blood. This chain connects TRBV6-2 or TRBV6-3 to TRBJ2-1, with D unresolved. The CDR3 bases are TGTGCCAGCAGTCGCCCCGGAGCCTACAATGAGCAGTTCTTC. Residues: CASSRPGAYNEQFF.